These T cell receptor beta chains were read from a single sample in a study of CD8 T cells in ankylosing spondylitis. TCRdb passed the 5' RACE reads through MiXCR, listing each CDR3 protein once. In the table there are 200,000 to 250,000 distinct CDR3 sequences, under 12% of which are singletons. Input material: blood, either unsorted or a sorted T cell fraction (not recorded which). The receptors here all came from a male donor with ankylosing spondylitis or in good health (not recorded which). Each CDR3 is given with its conserved first and last residue. D genes are given only for firm matches. Some rows mark clone size as missing; the rest say once, few, many or name a class of expanded clone.

D gene	clone size	V gene	J gene	CDR3 DNA	CDR3 protein
.	many	TRBV27	TRBJ2-7	TGTGCCAGCAGTCCCACCGGGACGCGTCGGGGGTACGAGCAGTACTTC	CASSPTGTRRGYEQYF
.	many	TRBV10-3	TRBJ1-2	TGTGCCATCAGTGAGTCTGATGGCTACACCTTC	CAISESDGYTF
.	many	TRBV5-1	TRBJ2-5	TGCGCCAGCAGCCCGGGCGGGGATCCGGAGACCCAGTACTTC	CASSPGGDPETQYF
TRBD1	many	TRBV5-1	TRBJ1-5	TGCGCCAGCAGCTTGGAGGGACAGGGGAATCAGCCCCAGCATTTT	CASSLEGQGNQPQHF
.	few	TRBV20-1	TRBJ2-3	TGCAGTGCTCTGACACCCAGAAGCACAGATACGCAGTATTTT	CSALTPRSTDTQYF
TRBD2	many	TRBV7-3	TRBJ2-1	TGTGCCAGCAGCTTAGATGGCGGGGGGTACAATGAGCAGTTCTTC	CASSLDGGGYNEQFF
.	.	TRBV7-7	TRBJ1-1	TGTGCTAGCAGCCCACTGGCCAGTGGGAACACTGAAGCTTTCTTT	CASSPLASGNTEAFF
TRBD2	few	TRBV6-5	TRBJ2-1	TGTGCCAGCAGTTACGGGACTAGCGGGGGGGGGGCAGGAAATGAGCAGTTCTTC	CASSYGTSGGGAGNEQFF
.	few	TRBV7-8	TRBJ2-3	TGTGCCAGCAGCTCAGGAGGGACAGTAAAGGCCGATTTT	CASSSGGTVKADF
.	many	TRBV5-1	TRBJ2-5	TGCGCCAGCAGCTTGATACTCGGGGAGACCCAGTACTTC	CASSLILGETQYF
.	few	TRBV29-1	TRBJ2-4	TGCAGCGTTGAAGATGGCGGGGGCCGGATTCAGTACTTC	CSVEDGGGRIQYF
TRBD1	.	TRBV7-2	TRBJ2-1	TGTGCCAGCAGCTTACAGGGACAGGGTTACAATGAGCAGTCCTTC	CASSLQGQGYNEQSF
.	many	TRBV10-3	TRBJ1-5	TGTGCCATCAGTCCCGACAGCAAGAGTCAGCCCCAGCATTTT	CAISPDSKSQPQHF
.	many	TRBV5-1	TRBJ2-2	TGCGCCAGCAGCAAGAACAGGGCGAACACCGGGGAGCTGTTTTTT	CASSKNRANTGELFF
.	many	TRBV9	TRBJ1-5	TGTGCCAGCAGCGTAGAAGGGAACAATCAGCCCCAGCATTTT	CASSVEGNNQPQHF
TRBD1	.	TRBV6-1	TRBJ1-6	TGTGCCAGCAGTCGACAGGGGGAAGATAATTCACCCCTCCACTTT	CASSRQGEDNSPLHF
TRBD2	many	TRBV5-1	TRBJ2-2	TGCGCCAGCAGCTTGGAAGCGGGAGGCACCGCGAACACCGGGGAGCTGTTTTTT	CASSLEAGGTANTGELFF
TRBD1	few	TRBV29-1	TRBJ2-7	TGCAGCGTAGCGGACAGGGTGCGGGACGAGCAGTACTTC	CSVADRVRDEQYF
.	.	TRBV28	TRBJ1-4	TGTGCCAGCCAGGGAAATAATGAAAAACTGTTTTTT	CASQGNNEKLFF
.	many	TRBV25-1	TRBJ2-2	TGTGCCAGCAGTGAACCGATCATCCCCGGGGAGCTGTTTTTT	CASSEPIIPGELFF
.	.	TRBV7-3	TRBJ2-5	TGTGCCAGCAGCTCGGACGGGAAGGGGACCCAGTACTTC	CASSSDGKGTQYF
TRBD1	.	TRBV5-1	TRBJ1-2	TGCGCCAGCAGCCCTACAGGGGGCTCCTATGACTACACCTTC	CASSPTGGSYDYTF
TRBD1	many	TRBV24-1	TRBJ2-7	TGTGCCACCACCGGGACAGGGTACAACGAGCAGTACTTC	CATTGTGYNEQYF
.	many	TRBV12-3/TRBV12-4	TRBJ2-5	TGTGCCAGCAGTTTTGGTGACACCAAAAGGCAAGAGACCCAGTACTTC	CASSFGDTKRQETQYF
.	many	TRBV10-3	TRBJ2-5	TGTGCCATCAGTGCGACAGGAATACAAGAGACCCAGTACTTC	CAISATGIQETQYF
.	.	TRBV3-1	TRBJ1-6	TGTGCCAGCAGCCAATCCAGGAGCTCCTATAATTCACCCCTCCACTTT	CASSQSRSSYNSPLHF
TRBD2	many	TRBV14	TRBJ2-2	TGTGCCAGCAGCCAAGATTTCGCGGGGGGAGTCCTGGCCGGGGAGCTGTTTTTT	CASSQDFAGGVLAGELFF
.	many	TRBV27	TRBJ1-1	TGTGCCAGCAGTTTATACGGTCCCCCGAGGACTGAAGCTTTCTTT	CASSLYGPPRTEAFF
.	many	TRBV3-1	TRBJ2-7	TGTGCCAGCAGCCAAGATGAGAACGAGCAGTACTTC	CASSQDENEQYF
.	.	TRBV5-1	TRBJ2-3	TGCGCCAGCAGCTGGGGTGGGAGCGCAGGAAGAGATACGCAGTATTTT	CASSWGGSAGRDTQYF
.	.	TRBV6-1	TRBJ1-2	TGTGCCAGCAGCCCGAGACCAGGGAATGGCTACACCTTC	CASSPRPGNGYTF
.	.	TRBV7-2	TRBJ1-6	TGTGCCAGCAGCTTAACGGGGGGCGGAGGGTCACCCCTCCACTTT	CASSLTGGGGSPLHF
.	many	TRBV24-1	TRBJ2-3	TGTGCCACCAGTGATTTTTTAGGGGGTGCAGATACGCAGTATTTT	CATSDFLGGADTQYF
.	many	TRBV5-6	TRBJ2-7	TGTGCCAGCAGCCTCAGGGCGTCCTACGAGCAGTACTTC	CASSLRASYEQYF
TRBD2	few	TRBV18	TRBJ2-1	TGTGCCAGCTCACCATACGGCGAACTAGCGGGGGGCTACAATGAGCAGTTCTTC	CASSPYGELAGGYNEQFF
.	.	TRBV6-1	TRBJ2-1	TGTGCCAGCAGATCAGGGCAAGTCAATGAGCAGTTCTTC	CASRSGQVNEQFF
TRBD1	many	TRBV5-1	TRBJ1-1	TGCGCCAGCAGCCCCAGGGGGCTGAACACTGAAGCTTTCTTT	CASSPRGLNTEAFF
.	few	TRBV4-2	TRBJ2-2	TGTGCCAGCAGCCCTGGCCATACTAGCACCGGGGAGCTGTTTTTT	CASSPGHTSTGELFF
TRBD1	.	TRBV27	TRBJ2-5	TGTGCCAGCAGTTCCCCGGGACAGCCAAAAGAGACCCAGTACTTC	CASSSPGQPKETQYF
.	many	TRBV5-1	TRBJ2-7	TGCGCCAGCAGCGAGAGTACAGAGCAGTACTTC	CASSESTEQYF
.	.	TRBV6-1	TRBJ2-5	TGTGCCAGCAGTGAGGGGCTCCAAGAGACCCAGTACTTC	CASSEGLQETQYF
.	many	TRBV11-2	TRBJ2-1	TGTGCCAGCAGCCGGACTAACTCCTACAATGAGCAGTTCTTC	CASSRTNSYNEQFF
TRBD1	.	TRBV12-3/TRBV12-4	TRBJ2-7	TGTGCCAGCAGTTTCCGGACAGGGGAAGGGGAGCAGTACTTC	CASSFRTGEGEQYF
TRBD1	few	TRBV15	TRBJ2-5	TGTGCCACCAGCAGAGACAGGGGGCCTCAAGAGACCCAGTACTTC	CATSRDRGPQETQYF
.	.	TRBV4-2	TRBJ2-5	TGTGCCAGCAGCCGACCTCCCGATGGGCAAGAGACCCAGTACTTC	CASSRPPDGQETQYF
.	many	TRBV20-1	TRBJ2-3	TGCAGTGCTAGAAGGCTAGGAAACCTCGATACGCAGTATTTT	CSARRLGNLDTQYF